A single T cell receptor beta chain is shown here with its context. This record comes from a study of OX40 agonist ivuxolimab in advanced cancers. Produced via immunoSEQ multiplex PCR; TCRdb's table is partial and in-frame only. Here the sample spans 25,000 to 35,000 clones, almost 85% being singletons. This CDR3 contains 16 residues. Trimming pared 0 bases from V and 0 bases from J, leaving 11 bases between. Per germline, CDR1 SGDLS and CDR2 YYNGEE. The sequencing here drew on CD4+ or CD8+ T cells sorted from blood, taken in a trial of the OX40 agonist ivuxolimab. The sequence was obtained from an adult with an advanced solid tumor such as melanoma, head and neck, liver or kidney cancer. J is TRBJ2-3 and V is TRBV9; D unresolved. The CDR3 here is CASSVGATLSTDTQYF. In DNA form, the CDR3 reads TGTGCCAGCAGCGTAGGGGCTACCCTCAGCACAGATACGCAGTATTTT.